The clone carrying this T cell receptor beta chain was seen many times. Germline V gives CDR1 SGHRS, CDR2 YFSETQ. CDR3 size: 15 residues. Trimming took off 1 base at V and 3 bases at J, with 10 bases between the two ends. The data are from a study of T-cell reconstitution after alpha-beta-depleted transplantation in children. Unique molecular identifiers featured in how the TCRbeta library was prepared. MiXCR, applied by TCRdb to the PCR reads, yields one record per CDR3 protein. This sample has 490,000 or so distinct CDR3 sequences, with approximately 10% found just once. The J gene is TRBJ2-2, the V gene TRBV5-1; D call uncertain. This clonotype was obtained from a child younger than 10 with inherited bone marrow failure, due to receive a stem cell transplant. The sample consisted of PBMCs, taken before TCRalphabeta/CD19-depleted stem cell transplant. The CDR3 sequence: CASSLLRADTGELFF. The CDR3 DNA follows: TGCGCCAGCAGCTTGTTAAGGGCTGACACCGGGGAGCTGTTTTTT.